These 30 T cell receptor beta chains originate from one sample sequenced in a study of T cell responses to AZD1222 COVID-19 vaccine. Profiling relied on immunoSEQ multiplex PCR, and the TCRdb table lists in-frame clones only, not all of them. The data show roughly 120,000 clones, about 88% seen once. Sequencing used peripheral blood, obtained on day 0 of AZD1222 vaccination. The receptor set was obtained from an adult in good health.

V usage is TRBV19 and J usage is TRBJ2-7, with no clear D. Germline CDR1 is LNHDA and CDR2 is SQIVND (reference sequence). V lost 3 bases and J 0 bases, leaving 12 bases between the germline ends. This CDR3 is 15 amino acids long. The CDR3 spells CASSIGSGPSYEQYF. CDR3 nucleotides: TGTGCCAGTAGTATTGGGTCCGGACCCTCCTACGAGCAGTACTTC.

The rearrangement links TRBV30 to TRBJ1-1; the D is unclear. V shed 0 bases and J shed 6 bases, with 8 bases lying between them. CDR3 length: 12 amino acids. CDR1 is GTSNPN, CDR2 SVGIG, per germline (reference sequence). CDR3 residues: CAWSVFGAEAFF. In DNA form, the CDR3 reads TGTGCCTGGAGTGTTTTTGGGGCTGAAGCTTTCTTT.

The chain employs TRBV5-1 and TRBJ1-1; tentative D call: TRBD1 (6 bases). CDR3 length: 15 residues. The V end was cut by 3 bases, the J end by 0 bases, with 12 bases between. The germline CDR1 and CDR2 sequences are SGHRS and YFSETQ. The CDR3 reads CASSSDRPVNTEAFF. The CDR3 coding sequence is TGCGCCAGCAGCTCGGACAGACCGGTGAACACTGAAGCTTTCTTT.

This chain joins TRBV5-8 and TRBJ2-1; 12 nucleotides line up with TRBD2. This CDR3 region has 16 residues. Unmatched junction bases numbered 9, after V lost 4 bases and J lost 7 bases. The V gene's germline CDR1 is SGHTS and CDR2 YDEGEE. The CDR3 bases are TGTGCCAGCAGCCGCACGGGACTAGCGGGCCGGAATGAGCAGTTCTTC. Translating it yields CASSRTGLAGRNEQFF.

This chain joins TRBV6-1 and TRBJ1-3; D is unclear. The ends were cut back, 1 base at V and 3 bases at J, with 10 bases in the middle. CDR3 length: 15 residues. Germline lookup yields CDR1 MNHNS and CDR2 SASEGT. The CDR3 DNA follows: TGTGCCAGCAGTGAAGGGCGGGTTATTGGAAACACCATATATTTT. It encodes CASSEGRVIGNTIYF.

The chain recombines TRBV15 with TRBJ1-4; TRBD1 might be the D (5 bases). From germline, CDR1 is LNHNV and CDR2 YYDKDF (reference sequence). Trimming stripped 1 base from V and 8 bases from J, with 17 bases between. This CDR3 is built from 16 residues. DNA of the CDR3: TGTGCCACCAGCAGAGCCCTGGGGCCCTCAGAAGAAAAACTGTTTTTT. It is translated as CATSRALGPSEEKLFF.

The chain couples TRBV4-1 to TRBJ2-2, with D unclear. Trimming took 0 bases from V and 9 from J, leaving 8 bases between them. CDR3 length equals 13 residues. Germline V gives CDR1 MGHRA, CDR2 YSYEKL. Here the CDR3 DNA reads TGCGCCAGCAGCCAAGAATTGGGCAGGGAGCTGTTTTTT. Protein product: CASSQELGRELFF.

This clone was observed a handful of times. The CDR3 nucleotides read TGCAGTGCTAGTCCTAGGGGGGGCTATGGCTACACCTTC. It codes for CSASPRGGYGYTF. This chain uses TRBV20-1 with TRBJ1-2; D perhaps matches TRBD1 (6 bases). V lost 3 bases and J 4 bases, leaving 12 bases between the germline ends. Germline CDR1 DFQATT, CDR2 SNEGSKA (reference sequence). The CDR3 consists of 13 residues.

The CDR3 is CAISEPTDNGYTF. CDR3 DNA sequence: TGTGCCATCAGTGAGCCCACAGACAATGGCTACACCTTC. V usage is TRBV10-3 and J usage is TRBJ1-2; D is unclear. CDR3 size: 13 residues. Per germline, CDR1 ENHRY and CDR2 SYGVKD. V lost 2 bases and J 6 bases, leaving 10 bases between the germline ends.

CDR3 DNA: TGTGCCAGCAGCCTGGGACGGAACTACGAGCAGTACTTC. Translation: CASSLGRNYEQYF. V gene TRBV3-1 (or the pseudogene TRBV3-2) combines with J gene TRBJ2-7, with D possibly called TRBD1 or TRBD2 (5 bases each). The V gene's germline CDR1 is LGHDT and CDR2 YNNKEL (reference sequence). V was cut by 4 bases and J by 3 bases, with 10 bases left in between. There are 13 residues in the CDR3.

This chain links TRBV28 with TRBJ2-7, with 14 bases fitting TRBD2. The CDR3 consists of 15 residues. Germline CDR1 reads MDHEN; CDR2 reads SYDVKM. Germline trimming cut 4 bases from V and 4 bases from J; bases unmatched to any gene: 3. The CDR3 DNA follows: TGTGCCAGCAGTTCCCGACTAGCGGGAGGGTACGAGCAGTACTTC. Its protein is CASSSRLAGGYEQYF.

The CDR3 spells CASSLGANTEAFF. DNA for the CDR3: TGTGCCAGCAGCTTAGGAGCGAACACTGAAGCTTTCTTT. The chain is built from TRBV7-2 and TRBJ1-1; no firm D call. V was trimmed by 1 base and J by 1 base, leaving 4 bases between them. Germline V CDR1 and CDR2: SGHTA, FQGNSA. This CDR3 spans 13 amino acids.

The rearrangement joins TRBV19 to TRBJ1-4; 7 bases fit TRBD1. CDR3 length: 16 residues. Trimming took 4 bases from V and 6 from J; bases not matched to a gene: 11. CDR1 and CDR2 from the germline V gene are LNHDA and SQIVND (reference sequence). In DNA, the CDR3 is TGTGCCAGTAGTACCAACCGGGACAGAATTGATGAAAAACTGTTTTTT. It yields the protein CASSTNRDRIDEKLFF. The entire variable domain, with the rest obtained from reference TRBV19 and TRBJ1-4, is as follows: DGGITQSPKYLFRKEGQNVTLSCEQNLNHDAMYWYRQDPGQGLRLIYYSQIVNDFQKGDIAEGYSVSREKKESFPLTVTSAQKNPTAFYLCASSTNRDRIDEKLFFGSGTQLSVL.

This clone was seen a few times. This sequence joins TRBV20-1 and TRBJ1-2; D gene uncertain. This CDR3 spans 11 amino acids. Per the germline V gene, CDR1 is DFQATT and CDR2 is SNEGSKA (reference sequence). V gave up 0 bases and J gave up 9 bases, with 8 bases separating them. The CDR3 reads CSARDLRRYTF. The CDR3 coding sequence is TGCAGTGCTAGAGATTTACGGCGCTACACCTTC.

The V gene is TRBV7-9, the J gene TRBJ1-1; D gene ambiguous. The CDR3 runs to 11 residues. CDR1 is SEHNR and CDR2 is FQNEAQ in the germline V gene (reference sequence). V was cut by 5 bases and J by 6 bases, with 7 bases left in between. This CDR3 reads CASSNQAEAFF. The CDR3 nucleotides read TGTGCCAGCAGCAACCAGGCTGAAGCTTTCTTT.

J is TRBJ2-3 and V is TRBV7-3; 8 bases map to TRBD2. With V trimmed by 1 base and J by 3 bases, 9 bases remained unmatched. This CDR3 region has 17 residues. CDR1 is SGHTA, CDR2 FQGTGA, per germline. The CDR3 DNA reads TGTGCCAGCAGCTTAAGGGGAGGGATAGCGGGGACAGATACGCAGTATTTT. This translates into CASSLRGGIAGTDTQYF.

The chain is built from TRBV15 and TRBJ2-3, with TRBD2 matching over 8 bases. Germline V CDR1 and CDR2: LNHNV, YYDKDF (reference sequence). This CDR3 contains 18 residues. Unmatched junction bases numbered 10, after V lost 2 bases and J lost 0 bases. Here the CDR3 DNA reads TGTGCCACCAGCAGACATTCCTTTACTAGCGGTAGCACAGATACGCAGTATTTT. Amino acid sequence: CATSRHSFTSGSTDTQYF.

With regard to this clone: Other DNA sequences in this sample translate to the same CDR3. The J gene is TRBJ2-7, the V gene TRBV12-3 or TRBV12-4, with a weak D call TRBD2 (5 bases). There are 13 residues in the CDR3. The ends were cut back, 3 bases at V and 0 bases at J, with 6 bases in the middle. The CDR3 nucleotides read TGTGCCAGCAGTTTGGGGAGCTCCTACGAGCAGTACTTC. Translated: CASSLGSSYEQYF.

The genes are TRBV18 and TRBJ2-3; tentatively, D is TRBD1 (5 bases). V was cut by 6 bases and J by 6 bases, with 19 bases left in between. The CDR3 loop spans 15 amino acids. Germline CDR1 reads KGHSH; CDR2 reads LQKENI. DNA for the CDR3: TGTGCCAGCTCCTCACAAGCGACAGCTACCGATACGCAGTATTTT. Translating gives CASSSQATATDTQYF.

This chain uses TRBV10-3 with TRBJ2-6, with a possible D match to TRBD2 (6 bases). CDR3 length equals 17 residues. CDR1 and CDR2 (germline): ENHRY, SYGVKD. V lost 5 bases to trimming and J lost 0 bases, with 14 bases between them. The CDR3 coding sequence is TGTGCCATCAGTCCCGCCGGGAGATCCTCTGGGGCCAACGTCCTGACTTTC. Amino acids: CAISPAGRSSGANVLTF.

The J gene is TRBJ1-2, the V gene TRBV24-1; the D gene is possibly TRBD1 (5 bases). Germline-derived CDR1 and CDR2 are KGHDR and SFDVKD. V dropped 1 base and J dropped 4 bases, with 9 bases sitting between them. This CDR3 has 14 residues. The chain's CDR3 is CATSDFRQPYGYTF. In DNA, the CDR3 is TGTGCCACCAGTGATTTCCGACAGCCCTATGGCTACACCTTC.

J is TRBJ1-2 and V is TRBV4-1, with a weak D call TRBD1 (5 bases). Trimming left V 0 bases short and J 4 bases short, with 9 bases between. The V gene's germline CDR1 is MGHRA and CDR2 YSYEKL. The CDR3 runs to 14 residues. CDR3 in DNA: TGCGCCAGCAGCCAAGATAATACAGGCTATGGCTACACCTTC. It yields the protein CASSQDNTGYGYTF.

A single count supports this clone. J is TRBJ1-4 and V is TRBV5-4, with D hard to call. The CDR3 runs 14 residues. The germline gives CDR1 SGHNT, CDR2 YYREEE (reference sequence). The germline V and J ends were trimmed by 4 bases and 5 bases, with 12 bases remaining between them. This CDR3 reads CASSETRSNEKLFF. CDR3 nucleotides: TGTGCCAGCAGCGAGACAAGAAGCAATGAAAAACTGTTTTTT.

The genes are TRBV27 and TRBJ2-5; D tentatively fits TRBD1 or TRBD2 (7 bases each). The V and J ends lost 0 bases and 1 base respectively, with 12 bases between them. Germline V gene sequence: CDR1 MNHEY, CDR2 SMNVEV (reference sequence). CDR3 size: 16 residues. In nucleotides, the CDR3 is TGTGCCAGCAGTTTATCGGGAGGGACAGCCCAAGAGACCCAGTACTTC. Protein product: CASSLSGGTAQETQYF.

The chain uses TRBV23-1 and TRBJ1-5, with unresolved D. TRBV23-1 is an ORF, with its function uncertain. V was pared by 6 bases and J by 0 bases, with 15 bases between. This CDR3 is 16 amino acids long. The CDR3 DNA follows: TGCGCCAGCAGATCAAGGGAGTTCTATAGCAATCAGCCCCAGCATTTT. This encodes CASRSREFYSNQPQHF.

The table lists this clone with many counts. The chain uses TRBV3-1 (or the pseudogene TRBV3-2) and TRBJ2-2, with D possibly being TRBD1 (5 bases). Germline CDR1 reads LGHDT; CDR2 reads YNNKEL (reference sequence). Trimming took off 1 base at V and 5 bases at J, with 8 bases between the two ends. The CDR3 is made up of 14 amino acids. CDR3 nucleotide sequence: TGTGCCAGCAGCCAAGTGTCAGGGACCGGGGAGCTGTTTTTT. This codes for CASSQVSGTGELFF.

This clone was seen a few times. The chain has TRBV27 and TRBJ1-5; no firm D call. V shed 2 bases and J shed 3 bases, with 11 bases lying between them. This CDR3 is 15 amino acids long. In germline, CDR1 is MNHEY, CDR2 SMNVEV (reference sequence). This CDR3 is CASSLKDGPNQPQHF. The DNA for the CDR3 is TGTGCCAGCAGTTTAAAGGACGGCCCCAATCAGCCCCAGCATTTT.

This clone was counted only a few times. The DNA of the CDR3 is TGTGCCAGCAGCTTAGAAGCCTGGAACACTGAAGCTTTCTTT. As protein: CASSLEAWNTEAFF. The chain joins TRBV7-8 to TRBJ1-1; unclear D gene. The CDR3 extends over 14 amino acids. Germline lookup yields CDR1 SGHVS and CDR2 FQNEAQ. Trimming removed 1 base at V and 1 base at J, with 7 bases between.

This chain uses TRBV18 with TRBJ1-2; TRBD1 is a possible D gene (6 bases). The ends were cut back, 6 bases at V and 3 bases at J, with 14 bases in the middle. CDR1 and CDR2 (germline): KGHSH, LQKENI. The CDR3 runs 14 residues. CDR3 sequence reads: CASSPEGHYYGYTF. The CDR3 DNA follows: TGTGCCAGCTCGCCAGAGGGACATTACTATGGCTACACCTTC. Full variable domain (outside the CDR3, taken from reference TRBV18 and TRBJ1-2): NAGVMQNPRHLVRRRGQEARLRCSPMKGHSHVYWYRQLPEEGLKFMVYLQKENIIDESGMPKERFSAEFPKEGPSILRIQQVVRGDSAAYFCASSPEGHYYGYTFGSGTRLTVV.

The V gene is TRBV25-1, the J gene TRBJ1-3, with D perhaps TRBD1 (5 bases). CDR1 and CDR2 from the germline V gene are MGHDK and SYGVNS. This CDR3 spans 13 amino acids. Trimming cost V 3 bases and J 4 bases, with 7 bases left between them. In nucleotides, the CDR3 is TGTGCCAGCAGTGACCCAGGGGGAAACACCATATATTTT. It is translated as CASSDPGGNTIYF.